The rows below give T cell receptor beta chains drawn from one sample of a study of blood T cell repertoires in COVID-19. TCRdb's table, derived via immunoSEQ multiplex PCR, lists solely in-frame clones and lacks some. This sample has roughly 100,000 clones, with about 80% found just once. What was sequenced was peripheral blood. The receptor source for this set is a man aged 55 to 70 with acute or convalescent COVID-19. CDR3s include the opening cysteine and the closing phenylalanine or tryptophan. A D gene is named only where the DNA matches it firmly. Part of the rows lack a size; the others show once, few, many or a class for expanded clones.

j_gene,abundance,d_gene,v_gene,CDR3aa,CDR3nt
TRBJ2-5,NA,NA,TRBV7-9,CASNPRGGTQYF,TGTGCCAGCAATCCCCGAGGAGGGACCCAGTACTTC
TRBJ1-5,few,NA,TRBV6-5,CASRGRVSNQPQHF,TGTGCCAGCAGGGGCAGGGTTAGCAATCAGCCCCAGCATTTT
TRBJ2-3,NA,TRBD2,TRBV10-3,CAIRGGADTQYF,TGTGCCATCAGGGGGGGGGCAGATACGCAGTATTTT
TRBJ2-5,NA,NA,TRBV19,CASSMVTGTPQETQYF,TGTGCCAGTAGTATGGTTACGGGGACACCTCAAGAGACCCAGTACTTC
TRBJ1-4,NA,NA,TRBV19,CASSPPATATNEKLFF,TGTGCCAGTAGTCCCCCCGCGACAGCAACTAATGAAAAACTGTTTTTT
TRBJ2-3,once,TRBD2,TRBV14,CASSRVPGLAGGPPDTQYF,TGTGCCAGCAGCCGGGTACCGGGACTAGCGGGAGGGCCCCCAGATACGCAGTATTTT
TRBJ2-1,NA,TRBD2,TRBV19,CASSMGLAGGVYEQFF,TGTGCCAGTAGTATGGGACTAGCGGGCGGAGTATATGAGCAGTTCTTC
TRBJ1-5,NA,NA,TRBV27,CASSLSTVNNQPQHF,TGTGCCAGCAGTTTGAGTACAGTGAACAATCAGCCCCAGCATTTT
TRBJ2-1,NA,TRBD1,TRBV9,CASSPRGQAYNEQFF,TGTGCCAGCAGCCCCCGAGGACAGGCTTACAATGAGCAGTTCTTC
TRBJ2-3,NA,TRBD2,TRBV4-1,CASSKQLAGGTDTQYF,TGCGCCAGCAGTAAGCAACTAGCGGGGGGCACAGATACGCAGTATTTT
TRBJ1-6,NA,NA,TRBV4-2,CASSPTDKENSPLHF,TGTGCCAGCAGCCCCACGGACAAGGAGAATTCACCCCTCCACTTT
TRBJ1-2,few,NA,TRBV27,CASSLSRERGYTF,TGTGCCAGCAGTTTATCGCGGGAACGGGGCTACACCTTC
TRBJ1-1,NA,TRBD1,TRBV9,CASSVEGRGMNTEAFF,TGTGCCAGCAGCGTAGAGGGCAGGGGGATGAACACTGAAGCTTTCTTT
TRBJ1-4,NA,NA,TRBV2,CASRFLPGQTNEKLFF,TGTGCCAGCAGATTTCTCCCAGGGCAAACTAATGAAAAACTGTTTTTT
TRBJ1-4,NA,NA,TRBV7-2,CASSSGLTNEKLFF,TGTGCCAGCAGCTCCGGGTTAACTAATGAAAAACTGTTTTTT
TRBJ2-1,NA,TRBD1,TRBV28,CASSSPDRGNEQFF,TGTGCCAGCAGTTCACCGGACAGGGGAAATGAGCAGTTCTTC